The T cell receptor beta chain described here comes from a study of shared clonotypes between healthy human individuals (TCRdb year 2020). Context from the whole study: Three men and two women, aged 18 to 49 years, made up the cohort. Per donor, three plates each were used for CD4 naive and CD4 memory, two for CD8 naive, and one for CD8 memory. To estimate repertoire size and how much clonotypes are shared between individuals, the study performed deep sequencing of blood TCR repertoires from roughly five healthy adults. To increase sequencing depth and limit assay-specific biases, different laboratories used diverse techniques to prepare libraries and sequence TCR repertoires. Between about 0.85 and 9.5 billion PBMCs per donor were obtained by leukapheresis.

Results and caveats for the whole study, not just this receptor: Rarefaction of sorted-subset datasets indicated incomplete sequencing despite the large sequencing depth. When a few donors were compared, the shared fraction of clonotypes was around 5% for naive CD4, about 4% for naive CD8, 2.3% for memory CD4, and 0.4% for memory CD8. Sampling was restricted to blood, and TCR repertoires in tissue are likely to differ from TCR repertoires in blood. Estimated clonotype richness was generally larger for naive than for memory subsets. Because the study included a small number of donors, the genetic and exposure-history diversity represented was limited. Based on pairwise subsampling, the degree of clonotype sharing among donors was expected to be affected by sequencing depth. Higher generation probabilities were observed for clonotypes shared by all four sorted-subset donors than for non-shared clonotypes.

Healthy HIV-negative adults with no recently reported acute infections or vaccinations were included as donors. Every donor was a Caucasian adult residing in Nashville, Tennessee, USA. CD4+ T cells were enriched through magnetic negative selection, after which naive cells were positively selected on CD45RA and the remaining negative fraction served as the memory subset. After blood collection by leukapheresis, PBMCs were isolated using Ficoll-Histopaque density gradient centrifugation and then cryopreserved in the vapor phase of liquid nitrogen. Analytical flow cytometry was used to check the purity and quantity of each magnetically sorted T cell population. From each sorted fraction, genomic DNA was isolated and quantified by UV absorbance on a Nanodrop 2000c. After removal of 9 bases from V and 5 bases from J, the junction retains 7 bases not matched to a gene. Taken from cysteine to phenylalanine, the CDR3 has 14 residues. Only the CDR3 DNA is retained, 42 bases long and in frame from the first base. CDR1 and CDR2 are read off the germline V gene as MNHNS and SASEGT.

TCR CDR3 regions were amplified from genomic DNA by multiplex PCR using the deep immunoSEQ assay. Genomic DNA extracted from each cell subset was distributed evenly over all wells of several immunoSEQ 96-well plates, and each plate served as one replicate. Each replicate PCR for sorted subsets received around 200 ng genomic DNA, equal to roughly 30,000 T cell genomes. Purified libraries were measured with a Qubit 3.0 fluorometer, size-checked on a Bioanalyzer 2100, and measured again with the KAPA Library Quantification kit. Every immunoSEQ 96-well plate was sequenced on a separate single-read 150-cycle Illumina NextSeq 550 flow cell. As for how the authors treated the data: Because only junctional sequences without quality scores were contained in the immunoSEQ output, filtering matching that applied to full-length reads could not be performed. To assign V/J genes and CDR3, sequences were annotated against IMGT germline references using PyIR, a Python wrapper for IgBLAST v1.9. Any read was removed if the V/J assignment was weak (E-value above 1e-6), the CDR3 was missing, or the read contained stop codons, out-of-frame junctions, or ambiguous translated residues. V3J clonotypes were defined by identical inferred V gene, J gene, and CDR3 amino acid sequence. The percentage overlap between two repertoires was calculated by dividing the number of shared unique clonotypes by the size of the smaller repertoire. RTK rarefaction, the Chao1 estimator, and Recon v2.1 estimates of unobserved clonotypes were used to assess repertoire richness. For all TCRbeta clonotypes obtained by the gDNA method from a few donors, generation probabilities were computed with OLGA. Here the immuneACCESS table is served through TCRdb, limited to in-frame sequences with V and J called. Missing clones are a known gap in these copies; in checked studies unresolved V genes cover under half, and the rest lacks a known reason. That table furnishes V, J and clone size, whereas the DNA furnished D and trimming. Across this sample there are roughly 2.5 million clones, with 90% to 95% seen only once. The top ten clones comprise roughly 0.13% of the sample.

With regard to this clone: Its specific antigen is unknown. Base qualities are not at hand, and no much larger clone is one base apart. The identical CDR3 is also encoded by other nucleotide sequences in the sample.

The rearrangement joined TRBV6-1 to TRBJ2-5, and 12 junctional nucleotides match TRBD1. The origin of this receptor is a man between 18 and 29 years old in good health. Sequenced sample: naive CD4+ T cells sorted from blood. The meaning of the sample's cell subset or site label: CD45RA+ positively selected. The CDR3 in this case is CASRDRGRGETQYF. Here is the DNA: TGTGCCAGTCGGGACAGGGGGCGCGGGGAGACCCAGTACTTC.